This T cell receptor beta chain was retrieved from a study of blood T cell repertoires in COVID-19. In the source study's methods: Amplifying reference gene primers gave estimates of nucleated cell counts. Using immunoSEQ multiplex PCR, the repertoire was profiled, and TCRdb retains in-frame clones only, with some absent. V, J and clone size are those of that table, while D and trimming were read from the DNA. The table has roughly 200,000 clones, nearly 90% seen once. V dropped 8 bases and J dropped 8 bases, with 19 bases sitting between them. This CDR3 spans 15 amino acids. Looked up from germline, CDR1 is WNHNN and CDR2 is SYGVQD (reference sequence).

Sequenced material: peripheral blood. This receptor was identified in a man between 60 and 75 years old with active or convalescent COVID-19. This sequence joins TRBV10-1 and TRBJ1-6; TRBD1 is a possible D gene (6 bases). The CDR3 coding sequence is TGCGCCAGCCCGAATAGGACAGACGGTTATTCACCCCTCCACTTT. This translates into CASPNRTDGYSPLHF.